This entry lists 2 T cell receptor beta chains sequenced from one sample in a study of blood T cell repertoires in COVID-19. The repertoire was sequenced with immunoSEQ multiplex PCR; TCRdb's copy has only in-frame clones and lacks some. The sample shows about 79,000 clones, 80% to 90% of them seen only once. The sample was peripheral blood. Receptor source: a man aged 65 to 79 with active or convalescent COVID-19.

This clone was counted between two and nine times. The V gene is TRBV21-1, the J gene TRBJ1-6; the table's D call, TRBD1, was not checked against the DNA. TRBV21-1 is flagged as a pseudogene. The CDR3 totals 15 residues. The DNA for the CDR3 is TGTGCCAGCGTCTTCGTATTGACAGGGAATTCACCCCTCCACTTT. It codes for CASVFVLTGNSPLHF.

This chain connects TRBV27 to TRBJ1-2; the D gene is possibly TRBD1 (6 bases). The CDR3 spans 14 residues. Trimming cost V 4 bases and J 6 bases, with 15 bases left between them. Germline CDR1 MNHEY, CDR2 SMNVEV (reference sequence). CDR3 protein: CASSSSQQGHGYTF. In nucleotides, the CDR3 is TGTGCCAGCAGTTCCTCGCAACAGGGACATGGCTACACCTTC.